Included here is one T cell receptor (beta chain) sequence, with context. Repertoires were generated with immunoSEQ multiplex PCR, while TCRdb's copy carries only in-frame clones and drops some. The data contain 100,000 to 120,000 clones, around 90% of them singletons. This sample is part of a study of T cell responses to AZD1222 COVID-19 vaccine. The CDR3 covers 13 residues. CDR1 and CDR2 from the germline V gene are SNHLY and FYNNEI. The J segment lost 4 bases and the V segment lost 4 bases, leaving 3 bases of the junction unmatched. The chain has TRBV2 and TRBJ1-1, with 7 bases that match TRBD1. The clonotype was recovered from an adult in good health. The specimen was peripheral blood, collected on day 0 of AZD1222 vaccination. CDR3 nucleotide sequence: TGTGCCAGCAGTGGGACAGGAGGCACTGAAGCTTTCTTT. Translated: CASSGTGGTEAFF.